This T cell receptor beta chain was documented in a study of blood T cell repertoires in COVID-19. Germline CDR1 SGHVS, CDR2 FQNEAQ. Trimming removed 5 bases from V and 0 bases from J, with 10 bases in between. The CDR3 is made up of 14 amino acids. In the source study's methods: Reference gene primers were amplified, and this amplification served to estimate nucleated cell counts. Clones were read by immunoSEQ multiplex PCR, and TCRdb kept only the in-frame ones, dropping some. V and J calls and clone size are copied from that table; D and trimming were computed from the DNA. The sample shows 85,000 to 100,000 clones, approximately 86% of them seen only once.

The rearrangement uses TRBV7-8 and TRBJ1-1; tentatively, D is TRBD1 (5 bases). The clonotype was recovered from a man aged 50 to 60 with COVID-19, enrolled during active disease. The sample consisted of peripheral blood. CDR3 in amino acids: CASSRDSLNTEAFF. For the CDR3, the DNA is TGTGCCAGCAGCCGAGACAGCCTGAACACTGAAGCTTTCTTT.